A selection of T cell receptor beta chains follows, all from one sample in a study of identical twins. Via MiXCR, TCRdb re-called the 5' RACE reads, giving one row per CDR3 protein. This sample has over 500,000 distinct CDR3 sequences, with roughly a fifth found just once. These same data were also listed under a study on T cells expressing NK-cell markers.

Sequencing was performed on CD4+ T cells sorted from blood. Receptors were obtained from a woman under 30 in good health. CDR3s include the opening cysteine and the closing phenylalanine or tryptophan. The D gene is left open where the match is weak. Size is omitted from some rows. Given values are once, few, many or a class for expanded clones.

v_call,j_call,d_call,clone_size,cdr3_nt,cdr3_aa
TRBV29-1,TRBJ2-2,.,few,TGCAGCGTTGCAGTAGCGGCGAACACCGGGGAGCTGTTTTTT,CSVAVAANTGELFF
TRBV7-9,TRBJ1-2,.,few,TGTGCCAGCAGCTTATTTGCGGGCCTGCAGCAAACCGGCTACACCTTC,CASSLFAGLQQTGYTF
TRBV20-1,TRBJ1-4,.,.,TGCAGTGCTTCCTCTGTAGGAAAACTGTTTTTT,CSASSVGKLFF
TRBV28,TRBJ2-1,.,.,TGTGCCAGCAGTTTAAGCGGGCCAAGCTATGAGCAGTTCTTC,CASSLSGPSYEQFF
TRBV11-2,TRBJ2-5,TRBD2,few,TGTGCCAGCAGCCCCCGGACTAGCTGGGGAACATACCAAGAGACCCAGTACTTC,CASSPRTSWGTYQETQYF
TRBV20-1,TRBJ2-3,TRBD2,.,TGCAGTGCTCCGACTAGCGGGAGGGAGTCTAGCACAGATACGCAGTATTTT,CSAPTSGRESSTDTQYF
TRBV20-1,TRBJ2-3,.,few,TGCAGTGCCCCCCAGACAGATACGCAGTATTTT,CSAPQTDTQYF
TRBV28,TRBJ1-2,.,many,TGTGCCAGCAGTACCCAAAATGACAGGAGATCAATCTATGGCTACACCTTC,CASSTQNDRRSIYGYTF
TRBV20-1,TRBJ1-5,TRBD1,few,TGCAGTGCAACGACCGGGACAGGAAACCAGCCCCAGCATTTT,CSATTGTGNQPQHF
TRBV20-1,TRBJ2-3,TRBD2,.,TGCAGTGCTAGAGATCCTACTAGCGGGAGCATTTCCCCAGATACGCAGTATTTT,CSARDPTSGSISPDTQYF
TRBV7-3,TRBJ1-6,TRBD1,few,TGTGCCAGCAGCTTAAGTCGACAGGGGGCCTCACCCCTCCACTTT,CASSLSRQGASPLHF
TRBV20-1,TRBJ1-6,.,.,TGCAGTGCTAGAGGGACATTTTCACCCCTCCACTTT,CSARGTFSPLHF
TRBV7-2,TRBJ2-3,.,.,TGTGCCAGCAGCTTTTCTGTATCCTCGGATACGCAGTATTTT,CASSFSVSSDTQYF
TRBV24-1,TRBJ2-3,TRBD1,few,TGTGCCACCAGTGACCCCGGACAGGGTCCAGATACGCAGTATTTT,CATSDPGQGPDTQYF
TRBV7-3,TRBJ2-1,.,few,TGTGCCAGCAGCCACTCGGGTGGTGAGCAGTTCTTC,CASSHSGGEQFF
TRBV7-9,TRBJ1-4,.,.,TGTGCCAGCAGCTTAGGGAACAGGGCCAATGAAAAACTGTTTTTT,CASSLGNRANEKLFF
TRBV20-1,TRBJ2-5,.,few,TGCAGTGCTAGCACAGTGAAAGAGACCCAGTACTTC,CSASTVKETQYF
TRBV20-1,TRBJ2-7,.,many,TGCAGTGTAGGTGGGCTCGAGCAGTACTTC,CSVGGLEQYF
TRBV5-1,TRBJ2-5,.,few,TGCGCCAGCGCTAAAGGGTCGGGGGCCAACCAAGAGACCCAGTACTTC,CASAKGSGANQETQYF
TRBV20-1,TRBJ2-5,TRBD2,.,TGCAGTGCCCGGGGGGGGATTCAAGAGACCCAGTACTTC,CSARGGIQETQYF
TRBV29-1,TRBJ1-2,.,few,TGCAGCGTAGCTAACTATGGCTACACCTTC,CSVANYGYTF
TRBV10-3,TRBJ2-5,.,few,TGTGCCATCAGTGAGTTGAGGGAGACCCAGTACTTC,CAISELRETQYF
TRBV20-1,TRBJ1-4,.,.,TGCAGTGCTAGACCGCCGGGGGGTAAACTGTTTTTT,CSARPPGGKLFF
TRBV12-3/TRBV12-4,TRBJ1-6,TRBD1,few,TGTGCCAGCAGCGCGGGACAGGGTAATTCACCCCTCCACTTT,CASSAGQGNSPLHF
TRBV7-2,TRBJ1-5,.,many,TGTGCCAGCAGCTTAGTTTCGACACGGATTCAGCCCCAGCATTTT,CASSLVSTRIQPQHF
TRBV20-1,TRBJ1-1,.,.,TGCAGTGCTAGCTACAGGGCAAACACTGAAGCTTTCTTT,CSASYRANTEAFF
TRBV12-3/TRBV12-4,TRBJ1-2,.,many,TGTGCCAGCAGTTTTGATTCTCTGGGCTATGGCTACACCTTC,CASSFDSLGYGYTF
TRBV20-1,TRBJ1-5,.,.,TGCAGTGCGAGACAGACTAATCAGCCCCAGCATTTT,CSARQTNQPQHF
TRBV5-1,TRBJ2-7,TRBD2,few,TGCGCCAGCAGCTTGTCTAGCGGAGCCTACGAGCAGTACTTC,CASSLSSGAYEQYF
TRBV9,TRBJ2-1,TRBD2,few,TGTGCCAGCAGCGTAGTGAGTGCGGGACTAGCGGGAGTTAATGAGCAGTTCTTC,CASSVVSAGLAGVNEQFF
TRBV6-2/TRBV6-3,TRBJ2-1,TRBD2,.,TGTGCCAGCAGTTACCCAGCGGGAGGATACTATGAGCAGTTCTTC,CASSYPAGGYYEQFF
TRBV5-1,TRBJ1-3,.,few,TGCGCCAGCAGTTCCCTGGGAAGCTCTGGAAACACCATATATTTT,CASSSLGSSGNTIYF
TRBV5-5,TRBJ1-4,.,.,TGTGCCAGCAGCCGACATGTTGCGGTCGAGAAACTGTTTTTT,CASSRHVAVEKLFF
TRBV20-1,TRBJ2-5,TRBD2,.,TGCAGTGGGAGGGGAGGGCAAGAGACCCAGTACTTC,CSGRGGQETQYF
TRBV6-5,TRBJ2-1,TRBD2,many,TGTGCCAGCAGTTACCACCCGGGACTAGCGTATATTGAGCAGTTCTTC,CASSYHPGLAYIEQFF
TRBV10-3,TRBJ2-5,.,.,TGTGCCATCAGTGAGGCGGAGACCCAGTACTTC,CAISEAETQYF
TRBV21-1,TRBJ2-2,.,.,TGTGCCAGCAGCAAAGTAACGGGGCAGAAACGATCCGCGAACACCGGGGAGCTGTTTTTT,CASSKVTGQKRSANTGELFF
TRBV12-3/TRBV12-4,TRBJ2-7,TRBD1,many,TGTGCCAGCAGTTTAGACAGGGGAGCCTACGAGCAGTACTTC,CASSLDRGAYEQYF
TRBV10-3,TRBJ2-7,.,.,TGTGCCATCAGTGAATCGGGACAAGACATTCAAAAGTTC,CAISESGQDIQKF
TRBV6-1,TRBJ2-2,.,.,TGTGCCAGCAGTGAAAATTTGGGCGCGAACACCGGGGAGCTGTTTTTT,CASSENLGANTGELFF
TRBV12-3/TRBV12-4,TRBJ2-5,TRBD2,many,TGTGCCAGCAGTTTCAGGAAGACTAGCGGGGCTGAGACCCAGTACTTC,CASSFRKTSGAETQYF
TRBV10-3,TRBJ2-2,.,few,TGTGCCATCAGCGCCCAGGGATCCGGGGAGCTGTTTTTT,CAISAQGSGELFF
TRBV5-5,TRBJ2-5,TRBD1,.,TGTGCCAGCAGCTCACAGGGGGGCCAAGAGACCCAGTACTTC,CASSSQGGQETQYF
TRBV15,TRBJ2-5,TRBD2,.,TGTGCCACCAGCAGAGACCCGGGGGGACGGGAAAAAGAGACCCAGTACTTC,CATSRDPGGREKETQYF
TRBV9,TRBJ1-3,.,once,TGTGCCAGCAGCGTAGGTCGGACGGTGAGCTCTGGAAACACCATATATTTT,CASSVGRTVSSGNTIYF
TRBV5-4,TRBJ2-5,TRBD2,.,TGTGCCAGCAGCCAGCGGGGAGAGACCCAGTACTTC,CASSQRGETQYF
TRBV20-1,TRBJ1-2,.,.,TGCAGTGCTGCAGGGGACCTTGGCGGCTACACCTTC,CSAAGDLGGYTF